This TCR beta chain was captured in a study of blood T cell repertoires in COVID-19. For the study at large: Sources were T cells, B-cell-depleted T cells, or PBMCs; the material itself was cDNA or gDNA.

Repertoires were generated with immunoSEQ multiplex PCR, while TCRdb's copy carries only in-frame clones and drops some. The sample lists over 150,000 clones; roughly 84% were seen once. The CDR3 is made up of 16 amino acids. CDR1 and CDR2 (germline): MNHEY, SVGAGI. The J segment lost 4 bases and the V segment lost 2 bases, leaving 6 bases of the junction unmatched. The chain uses TRBV6-5 and TRBJ1-1; 11 positions match TRBD1. The receptor comes from a woman aged 55-70 years with COVID-19, enrolled during active disease. The specimen was peripheral blood. The CDR3: CASSYGQGAASTEAFF. CDR3 in DNA: TGTGCCAGCAGTTACGGACAGGGGGCGGCCTCCACTGAAGCTTTCTTT.